Listed here is a single T cell receptor (beta chain). Its antigen remains undetermined. No quality values exist for individual bases; no much larger clone is one base distant. The data stem from a study of vaccination and CD4 T cells after COVID-19 (dated 2022 in TCRdb). About the full investigation: Every convalescent patient had a positive nasal swab PCR test for SARS-CoV-2, with mild disease in several patients and severe disease in one. Post-vaccine blood samples were obtained a median of about 77 days after the second vaccine dose, with a range of about 14 to 241 days. For stimulating the cultures, overlapping spike peptide pools were used, derived from SARS-CoV-2 as well as from the common cold coronaviruses HCoV-NL63, HCoV-OC43 and HCoV-229E. Control cultures used a CEFX viral epitope pool as positive control, an HIV-1 Nef peptide pool as negative control, or no peptide. The convalescent cohort included six males and four females, with two Hispanic individuals, seven Caucasians, two Asians and one multiracial person. In approximately ten COVID-19 convalescent patients and a few infection-naive healthy vaccine recipients, the spike-specific CD4+ TCR repertoire before mRNA vaccination was compared with the repertoire after mRNA vaccination. Participants received two doses of either the Pfizer-BioNTech BNT162b2 vaccine (n=8) or the Moderna mRNA-1273 vaccine (n=2). Post-COVID blood samples from convalescent patients were collected a median of roughly 100 days after diagnosis, with a range of about 35 to 180 days. Overall study outcomes, separate from this receptor: An increase in the median number of SARS-CoV-2-reactive clonotypes from approximately 21 after infection to roughly 38 after vaccination was observed, but the change was not found to be significant. Relatively few convalescent patients were included in the study, and early timepoints after natural infection were not analyzed. Of the vaccine-specific clones found in convalescent patients, nearly all (304 of 307) were mono-reactive for SARS-CoV-2 spike instead of being cross-reactive with common cold coronaviruses. Among the post-vaccine SARS-CoV-2-reactive clones in convalescent patients, a median approximately 86% showed up only after vaccination, which suggests vaccine-specific priming.

From V the trimming removes 6 bases and from J it removes 4 bases, while the gene matches leave 6 bases of the junction unaccounted for. The CDR3 sequence holds 14 residues, the cysteine and phenylalanine included. The entry retains the CDR3 DNA only, 42 bases that are in frame from base 1. Libraries were prepared through PCR. TCR sequencing of DNA from cultured CD4+ T cells used the Oncomine TCR Beta short-read assay at the Johns Hopkins FTIC core. Genomic DNA was extracted from the cultured CD4+ T cells with the QIAamp micro DNA kit. Oncomine TCR Beta libraries made from cultured CD4+ T cells were pooled using unique dual indexes and sequenced on an Illumina iSeq 100. The study's processing was this. Non-productive sequences were removed, and CDR3s not starting with C, not ending with F or W, or shorter than 7 amino acids were discarded. The MANAFEST web application identified antigen-specific clonotypes by comparing peptide-stimulated wells against reference wells and other culture wells. To be called positive, a clone needed an FDR below 0.05, an odds ratio above 5, and a productive frequency above 0.1% in at least two of three replicate wells. Cross-reactive clonotypes were defined as significantly expanded in both SARS-CoV-2 spike wells and at least one common cold coronavirus spike condition. Similarity between CDR3 sequences was evaluated in R version 3.6.1 using Levenshtein distances (stringdist) and unrooted phylogenetic trees (ape). The raw public reads went through TCRdb reprocessing: fastp at Q25, MiXCR clone calling, in-frame beta chains kept. Rows are combined by CDR3 protein, so each entry shows the most common genes and DNA. The V and J calls were determined by TCRdb, not by the authors. The sample profile shows more than 10,000 distinct CDR3 sequences; under 55% of them were found once. The ten largest make up roughly an eighth of the sample.

The treatment or condition label, read with the paper, signifies: roughly 11-day PBMC culture with coronavirus spike peptide pools or control peptides (ViraFEST assay). The ViraFEST assay, used in the study, expanded antigen-specific T cells with peptide pools and then identified the expanded clonotypes through TCR sequencing. The convalescent patients' positive SARS-CoV-2 PCR tests were from March to December 2020, which was before the Alpha, Beta and Delta variants emerged in the United States. More than 1.5 million PBMCs per well were cultured in IMDM with roughly 5.5% human AB serum and approximately 9.8 IU/ml IL-2, plus 10 ug/ml peptide pools. On days 3 and 7, half of the culture medium was replaced with fresh IL-2-containing medium. After 10 days of culture, CD4+ T cells were isolated by negative selection using the EasySep CD4+ T cell isolation kit. Ficoll-Paque Plus gradient centrifugation was used to isolate PBMCs from whole blood, and the isolated PBMCs were then either used fresh or cryopreserved at -140C. Each culture condition was generally run in triplicate wells.

The sequenced material came from CD4+ T cells from blood, cultured in vitro. Here the chain combines TRBV12-3 or TRBV12-4 and TRBJ2-1; TRBD2 aligns with 7 central bases. The sequence derives from a human donor who had recovered from COVID-19. In nucleotide form, the sequence is TGTGCCAGCAGGAGCGGGGTACGGTACAATGAGCAGTTCTTC. It translates as CASRSGVRYNEQFF.